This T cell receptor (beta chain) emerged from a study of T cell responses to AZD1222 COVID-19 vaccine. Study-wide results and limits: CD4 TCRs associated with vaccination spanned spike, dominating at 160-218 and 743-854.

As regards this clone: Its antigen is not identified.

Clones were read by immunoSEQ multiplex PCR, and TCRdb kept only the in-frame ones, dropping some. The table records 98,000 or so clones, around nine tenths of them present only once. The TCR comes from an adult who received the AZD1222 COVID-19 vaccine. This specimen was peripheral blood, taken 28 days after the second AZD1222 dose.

This chain's CDR3 is CASRLGVDYGYTF. For the CDR3, the DNA is TGTGCCAGCAGACTGGGTGTCGACTATGGCTACACCTTC. This rearrangement joins TRBV27 to TRBJ1-2; D is unclear. CDR1 is MNHEY, CDR2 SMNVEV, per germline (reference sequence). The CDR3 is 13 amino acids. V shed 6 bases and J shed 3 bases, with 11 bases lying between them.